This paragraph covers one TCR beta chain sequence. No antigen is known for it. Per-base qualities were not stored, and no clone one base away is much larger. These data are taken from a study of blood T cell repertoires in COVID-19 (TCRdb year 2020). Study-level background: Collaborator samples came from the United States, Italy and Spain and covered acute and convalescent phases of COVID-19. The prospective study material was composed of cDNA or gDNA derived from T cells, B-cell-depleted T cells, or PBMCs. Deeply sampled blood TCRbeta repertoires from subjects exposed to, actively infected with, or recovered from COVID-19 were included in the dataset. The repertoires were released in a freely available public database meant as a resource for research on the immune response to SARS-CoV-2. Samples came from the ongoing ImmuneRACE study (first 160 participants) plus 1,254 subjects from 6 global collaborators. Nearly every sample came with metadata listing a de-identified subject ID, COVID-19 status, age in years and sex. HLA class I and class II types, where available, came from metadata supplied by the sample provider rather than from assay-based typing. Study-level results and caveats: How much clinical and demographic metadata was included differed by source and by participant, and the metadata was provided uncurated.

TCRbeta CDR3 regions were amplified from genomic DNA by means of the immunoSEQ Assay, a bias-controlled multiplex PCR. The original methods were these. The number of nucleated cells in each sample was estimated by amplification of reference gene primers within the assay. Sequence reads were collapsed and filtered to measure the absolute abundance of every unique TCRbeta CDR3 rearrangement. For each sample, productive Simpson clonality was calculated as the square root of Simpson's diversity index over productive rearrangements. Held by TCRdb, this immuneACCESS table contains in-frame sequences only and omits some clones. Under half of the omission traces to an unresolved V gene where checked; the cause of the rest is unknown. For V, J and clone size, that table is used; D and trimming come from the DNA. The sample includes some 180,000 clones, with roughly 80% observed a single time. The ten largest clonotypes hold 9.5% to 13% of the sample.

CDR1 and CDR2 were assigned from the germline V gene as MNHEY and SVGEGT. Measured from the cysteine to the phenylalanine, the CDR3 is 16 residues long. CDR3 DNA only is kept here, 48 bases in frame from base 1. The trim is 5 bases for V and 8 bases for J, with a gap of 21 bases between the germline ends. Whole blood was collected in K2EDTA tubes by collaborating institutions according to the institutions' own protocols. For TCRbeta analysis, collaborators shipped samples as frozen whole blood, isolated PBMCs, or DNA extracted from either of those sample types. This sequence originates from a man between 65 and 85 years old with active or convalescent COVID-19. This sequence uses TRBV6-2 or TRBV6-3 and TRBJ1-4, with TRBD1 as a weak D call on 6 bases. Sequenced: peripheral blood. The DNA reads as follows: TGTGCCAGCAGTGGAACCCTCCAGGGGATAGGGGAAAAACTGTTTTTT. Translated, it gives CASSGTLQGIGEKLFF.